The clone carrying this T cell receptor beta chain was seen a few times. What it binds is not known. This record comes from a study of spatial heterogeneity in lung cancer. Unique molecular identifiers tagged every individual TCR cDNA molecule. MiXCR, run by TCRdb on the 5' RACE reads, gives a single entry per CDR3 protein. The repertoire holds 60,000 to 90,000 distinct CDR3 sequences, with 10% to 15% as singletons. Deletions cut 7 bases from V and 0 bases from J, with 14 bases between. Germline lookup yields CDR1 SNHLY and CDR2 FYNNEI. The CDR3 totals 15 residues. The time point: sample taken at primary tumor resection. Sequencing was performed on whole RNA extracted from tumor and nontumor lung tissue, or from frozen PBMC, and the material was left unsorted. Points from the study as a whole: TCRs found ubiquitously expanded in tumor appeared in blood more at resection than at follow-up.

Here the sequenced sample was PBMCs, taken at surgery. This clonotype was obtained from a male donor with early-stage non-small cell lung cancer. V is TRBV2 and J is TRBJ2-3; no firm D call. In nucleotides, the CDR3 is TGTGCCAGCAAGAACAGACCCCTTAGCACAGATACGCAGTATTTT. Translating it yields CASKNRPLSTDTQYF.